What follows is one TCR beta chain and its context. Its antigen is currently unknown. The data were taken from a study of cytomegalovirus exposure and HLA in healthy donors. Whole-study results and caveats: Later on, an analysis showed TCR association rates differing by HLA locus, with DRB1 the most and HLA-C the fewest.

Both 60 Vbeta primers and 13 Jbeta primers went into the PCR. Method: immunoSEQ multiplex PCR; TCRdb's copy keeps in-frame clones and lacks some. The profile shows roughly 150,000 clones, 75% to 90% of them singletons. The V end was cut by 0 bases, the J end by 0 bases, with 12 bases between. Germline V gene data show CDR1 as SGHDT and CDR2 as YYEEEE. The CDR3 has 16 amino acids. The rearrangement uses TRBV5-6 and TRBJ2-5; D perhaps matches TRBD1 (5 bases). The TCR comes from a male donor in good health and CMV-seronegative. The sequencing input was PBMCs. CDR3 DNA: TGTGCCAGCAGCTTGGTAACAGGAAAGTACCAAGAGACCCAGTACTTC. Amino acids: CASSLVTGKYQETQYF.